This T cell receptor (beta chain) was identified during a study of shared clonotypes between healthy human individuals. Whole-study context: Each donor contributed plates that comprised three CD4 naive, three CD4 memory, two CD8 naive and one CD8 memory.

This clone was recorded a few times. Assay used: immunoSEQ multiplex PCR; TCRdb lists only in-frame clones, some missing. The sample lists around 340,000 clones; more than 60% were seen once. V lost 5 bases, J lost 4 bases, and 9 bases lay in between. The CDR3 runs 13 residues. Germline CDR1 and CDR2: SEHNR and FQNEAQ (reference sequence). The TCR originated in a man aged 30 to 39 in good health. The genes are TRBV7-9 and TRBJ1-5; the D is unclear. The specimen was memory CD4+ T cells sorted from blood. This sample's subset: CD45RA-negative fraction. CDR3 residues: CASSPTGNQPQHF. The CDR3 DNA sequence: TGTGCCAGCAGCCCCACGGGGAATCAGCCCCAGCATTTT.